Below are 10 T cell receptor beta chains sequenced from a single sample in a study of T cell clones after liver transplantation. Assay used: immunoSEQ multiplex PCR; TCRdb lists only in-frame clones, some missing. Of 50,000 or so clones detected, over 65% appear once; the ten largest clones hold around 9.4%. Source: CD4+ T cells from blood, taken more than 53 months after liver transplant. The receptors stem from a human patient who received a liver transplant. The graft donor may be the source of some T cells.

The V and J genes are TRBV11-2 and TRBJ2-1; TRBD1 matches at 7 bases. The junction had 7 bases not matched to a gene; V was cut back by 4 bases and J by 7 bases. CDR3 length equals 14 residues. CDR1 is SGHAT, CDR2 FQNNGV, per germline. In DNA form, the CDR3 reads TGTGCCAGCAGCTCCGGGACAGACCCAAATGAGCAGTTCTTC. Translated, it gives CASSSGTDPNEQFF.

The chain joins TRBV4-1 to TRBJ2-1; D may be TRBD2 (7 bases). This CDR3 contains 17 residues. V was shortened by 4 bases and J by 4 bases, with 20 bases between the two germline ends. The germline V gene has CDR1 MGHRA and CDR2 YSYEKL. The CDR3 here is CASSPRGGTGSYNEQFF. CDR3 sequence (DNA): TGCGCCAGCAGCCCTAGGGGGGGGACTGGGAGTTACAATGAGCAGTTCTTC.

The chain links TRBV5-6 to TRBJ2-7, with 7 bases lining up with TRBD1. J was trimmed by 3 bases and V by 5 bases; bases with no gene match: 5. Germline CDR1 is SGHDT and CDR2 is YYEEEE. The length of the CDR3 is 13 residues. The CDR3 sequence is CASSRQGIYEQYF. As DNA, the CDR3 is TGTGCCAGCAGTCGACAGGGTATCTACGAGCAGTACTTC.

The V and J genes are TRBV30 and TRBJ2-4; perhaps TRBD1 as D (5 bases). CDR1 and CDR2 from the germline V gene are GTSNPN and SVGIG (reference sequence). The CDR3 runs 12 residues. V was clipped by 5 bases and J by 8 bases, with 13 bases between them. The CDR3 nucleotides read TGTGCCTGGGCAACAGGTGGAGACATTCAGTACTTC. Its protein product is CAWATGGDIQYF.

The sample holds one count of this clone. The chain has TRBV7-9 and TRBJ1-1, with D unresolved. V gave up 5 bases and J gave up 0 bases, with 13 bases separating them. The CDR3 extends over 15 amino acids. CDR1 is SEHNR and CDR2 is FQNEAQ in the germline V gene (reference sequence). CDR3 loop: CASSPKERLNTEAFF. Written as DNA, the CDR3 is TGTGCCAGCAGCCCTAAGGAACGGCTGAACACTGAAGCTTTCTTT. The complete variable domain, with remaining parts taken from reference TRBV7-9 and TRBJ1-1, reads DTGVSQNPRHKITKRGQNVTFRCDPISEHNRLYWYRQTLGQGPEFLTYFQNEAQLEKSRLLSDRFSAERPKGSFSTLEIQRTEQGDSAMYLCASSPKERLNTEAFFGQGTRLTVV.

This clone was seen more than once but under ten times. The genes are TRBV6-5 and TRBJ2-7, with 12 nucleotides matching TRBD1. Germline lookup yields CDR1 MNHEY and CDR2 SVGAGI. With V trimmed by 7 bases and J by 6 bases, 7 bases remained unmatched. The CDR3 runs 14 residues. CDR3 nucleotides: TGTGCCAGCACCAGGGACAGGGGGCGTTCCGAGCAGTACTTC. Amino acids: CASTRDRGRSEQYF.

This clone was counted a few times. V usage is TRBV11-2 and J usage is TRBJ1-6; the match to TRBD1 covers 8 bases. The V and J ends lost 4 bases and 11 bases, in that order; junction bases with no gene match: 7. This CDR3 has 14 amino acids. Looked up from germline, CDR1 is SGHAT and CDR2 is FQNNGV. The CDR3 coding sequence is TGTGCCAGCAGCTCGCCAGGGGGCGAGGCACCCCTCCACTTT. It is translated as CASSSPGGEAPLHF.

This clone was seen more than once but under ten times. The CDR3 DNA reads TGTGCCAGCAGCGGCGACAGAGGACAGCCCCAGCATTTT. It specifies CASSGDRGQPQHF. This chain joins TRBV7-2 and TRBJ1-5, with a weak D call TRBD1 (5 bases). This CDR3 contains 13 residues. The V end lost 5 bases, the J end lost 7 bases, and 12 bases lay between the germline ends. Per the germline V gene, CDR1 is SGHTA and CDR2 is FQGNSA.

This clone showed up just once. The rearrangement joins TRBV30 to TRBJ1-2, with 8 nucleotides matching TRBD1. The CDR3 contains 13 residues. Germline assignment: CDR1 GTSNPN and CDR2 SVGIG (reference sequence). V was clipped by 2 bases and J by 2 bases; unmatched bases: 1. CDR3 in amino acids: CAWSRDRNYGYTF. The CDR3 coding sequence is TGTGCCTGGAGTCGGGACAGGAACTATGGCTACACCTTC.

This sequence joins TRBV7-9 and TRBJ1-1; D is undetermined. The germline V gene has CDR1 SEHNR and CDR2 FQNEAQ (reference sequence). This CDR3 region has 13 residues. V lost 8 bases to trimming and J lost 3 bases, with 13 bases between them. Written as DNA, the CDR3 is TGTGCCAGCCAAGGATGGGGTTACACTGAAGCTTTCTTT. Its protein is CASQGWGYTEAFF.